This T cell receptor (beta chain) was captured in a study of regulatory T cells in long-lasting Graves disease (dated by TCRdb to about 2021). With regard to the full study: Persistent Graves' disease was defined as persistently positive TSH receptor autoantibodies together with antithyroid drug treatment for over 5 years. Antithyroid drugs had been taken for approximately 10 years on average by persistent Graves' disease patients in the clinical cohort. TCR sequencing covered roughly 13 persistent and some 20 newly diagnosed Graves' disease patients, about 35 samples in total. The study was registered as a clinical trial and conducted in China. Peripheral blood TCR sequencing and RNA sequencing compared persistent Graves' disease patients with newly diagnosed Graves' disease patients.

This clonotype was detected a few times. Its recognized antigen is unknown. Base qualities are not recorded, but no much larger clone differs from it by a single base. The library was obtained by multiplex PCR. The sequencer listed for this sample is Illumina HiSeq 4000. iRepertoire HTBI primers and Arm-PCR amplification of CDR3 regions were used to construct TCR beta libraries. PCR products were gel purified before sequencing. In the paper's pipeline: Gene usage analysis of CDR3 amino acid clonotypes relied on the roughly 67 TRBV and around 14 TRBJ segments identified across samples. COPE and FqMerger were used to merge filtered high-quality paired reads into contigs. Contigs were aligned with BLAST to IMGT TRBV, TRBD and TRBJ reference genes, and CDR3 was defined per IMGT. Any clonotype with a frequency above 0.1% was classified as a highly expanded clone. Shannon entropy served as the measure of repertoire diversity, while the Gini coefficient captured V-J evenness. A clonotype found in more than one individual was treated as public. In TCRdb, the public reads were trimmed at Q25 with fastp and aligned with MiXCR, with productive beta chains retained. A single entry per CDR3 protein holds the most common genes and DNA from its merged rows. The V and J calls reflect TCRdb's pipeline rather than the authors' work. For this sample the table gives 650,000 to 700,000 distinct CDR3 sequences, of which about 30% were detected only once. About 42% of the sample is in the top ten clones.

The CDR3 numbers 15 residues from cysteine through phenylalanine. Left in the record is the CDR3 DNA by itself, 45 bases read in frame from the first base. Per the germline V gene, SGHAT is the CDR1 and FQNNGV is the CDR2. Germline trimming amounts to 3 bases on V and 7 bases on J, with 12 as the count of junction bases outside the gene matches. Broader findings and caveats from the paper: Sequencing and analysis were limited to the TCR beta chain. More public clonotypes were shared among persistent patients (2,741) than among newly diagnosed patients (roughly 960). TRBV28, TRBJ1-2 and TRBJ2-5 were preferentially used in persistent disease, while TRBV20-1 and TRBJ2-1 were favored in newly diagnosed disease. Compared with newly diagnosed patients, persistent Graves' disease patients had lower TCR Shannon entropy and fewer highly expanded clones, which suggests clonal expansion. Because the primary lesion, thyroid tissue, could not be accessed, the study looked at peripheral blood alone. The authors acknowledged the small sample size as a limitation that may reduce accuracy.

The intended sense of this specimen's time point label: persistent/refractory GD, antithyroid drugs over 5 years with positive TRAb. For both TCR sequencing and RNA sequencing, RNA was extracted from PBMCs in TRIzol. The diagnosis of Graves' disease was made according to American Thyroid Association guidelines. Recruitment of patients was carried out at an endocrinology department in Xi'an, China. Each patient gave 7 to 9.5 milliliters of peripheral blood, collected in an EDTA anticoagulant tube. Ficoll Paque Plus density gradient separation was used to isolate PBMCs, and no additional T cell sorting was done. RNA quality was checked with an Agilent 2100 Bioanalyzer and agarose gel, and concentration with a NanoDrop 2000.

The sequences come from peripheral blood mononuclear cells (PBMCs), collected when the disease was refractory, from a patient treated with antithyroid drugs. The receptor's source is a female donor with Graves disease. Recombination joined TRBV11-2 with TRBJ2-7, with 7 bases aligning to TRBD2. The CDR3 protein sequence reads: CASSFAFGGSREQYF. The DNA reads TGTGCCAGCAGCTTCGCCTTCGGCGGGAGCCGTGAGCAGTACTTC. The entire variable domain, with the stretches around the CDR3 drawn from the reference TRBV11-2 and TRBJ2-7 proteins, is EAGVAQSPRYKIIEKRQSVAFWCNPISGHATLYWYQQILGQGPKLLIQFQNNGVVDDSQLPKDRFSAERLKGVDSTLKIQPAKLEDSAVYLCASSFAFGGSREQYFGPGTRLTVT.